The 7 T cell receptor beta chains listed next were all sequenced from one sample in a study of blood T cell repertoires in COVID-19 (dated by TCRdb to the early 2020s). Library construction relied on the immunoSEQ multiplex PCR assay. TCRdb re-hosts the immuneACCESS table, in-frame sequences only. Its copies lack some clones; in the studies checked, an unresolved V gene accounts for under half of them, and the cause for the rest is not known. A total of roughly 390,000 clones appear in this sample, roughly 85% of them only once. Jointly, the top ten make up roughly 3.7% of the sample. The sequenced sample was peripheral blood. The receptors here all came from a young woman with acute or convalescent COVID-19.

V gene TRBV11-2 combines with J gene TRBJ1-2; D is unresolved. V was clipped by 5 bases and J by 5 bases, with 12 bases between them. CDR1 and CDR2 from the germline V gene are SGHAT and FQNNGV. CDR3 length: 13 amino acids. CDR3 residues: CASSPGRLYGYTF. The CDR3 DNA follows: TGTGCCAGCAGCCCCGGGAGGCTTTATGGCTACACCTTC. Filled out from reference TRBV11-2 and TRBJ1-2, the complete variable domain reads EAGVAQSPRYKIIEKRQSVAFWCNPISGHATLYWYQQILGQGPKLLIQFQNNGVVDDSQLPKDRFSAERLKGVDSTLKIQPAKLEDSAVYLCASSPGRLYGYTFGSGTRLTVV.

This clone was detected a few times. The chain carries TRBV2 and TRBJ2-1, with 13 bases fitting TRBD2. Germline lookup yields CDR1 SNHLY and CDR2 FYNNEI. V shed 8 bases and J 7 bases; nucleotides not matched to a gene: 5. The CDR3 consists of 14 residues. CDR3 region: CASRRTSGGNEQFF. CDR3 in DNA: TGTGCCAGCCGAAGGACTAGCGGGGGAAATGAGCAGTTCTTC.

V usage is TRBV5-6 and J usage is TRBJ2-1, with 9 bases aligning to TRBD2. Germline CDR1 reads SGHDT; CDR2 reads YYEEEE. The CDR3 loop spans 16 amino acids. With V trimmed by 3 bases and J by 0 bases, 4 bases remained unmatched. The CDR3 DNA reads TGTGCCAGCAGCTCCATAGCGGGAGACTCCTACAATGAGCAGTTCTTC. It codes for CASSSIAGDSYNEQFF.

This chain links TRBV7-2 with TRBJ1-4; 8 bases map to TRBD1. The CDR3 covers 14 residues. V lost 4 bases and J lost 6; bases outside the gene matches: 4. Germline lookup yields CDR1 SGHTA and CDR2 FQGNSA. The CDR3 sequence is CASSSTGVYEKLFF. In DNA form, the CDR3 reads TGTGCCAGCAGCTCGACAGGGGTGTATGAAAAACTGTTTTTT. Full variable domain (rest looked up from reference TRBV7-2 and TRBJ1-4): GAGVSQSPSNKVTEKGKDVELRCDPISGHTALYWYRQSLGQGLEFLIYFQGNSAPDKSGLPSDRFSAERTGGSVSTLTIQRTQQEDSAVYLCASSSTGVYEKLFFGSGTQLSVL.

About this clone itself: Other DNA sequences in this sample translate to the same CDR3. DNA for the CDR3: TGTGCCAGTAGTCGGACAGGTCCTAATGAAAAACTGTTTTTT. As protein: CASSRTGPNEKLFF. The chain is built from TRBV19 and TRBJ1-4; 7 bases map to TRBD1. Per germline, CDR1 LNHDA and CDR2 SQIVND (reference sequence). The CDR3 contains 14 residues. The ends lost 5 bases at V and 3 bases at J; junction bases unmatched: 3.

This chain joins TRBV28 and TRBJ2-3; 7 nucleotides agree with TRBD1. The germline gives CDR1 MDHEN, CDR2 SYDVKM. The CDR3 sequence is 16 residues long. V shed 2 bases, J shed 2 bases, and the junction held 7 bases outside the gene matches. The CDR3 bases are TGTGCCAGCAGTTTAACAGGGGCGGTAGACACAGATACGCAGTATTTT. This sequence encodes CASSLTGAVDTDTQYF.

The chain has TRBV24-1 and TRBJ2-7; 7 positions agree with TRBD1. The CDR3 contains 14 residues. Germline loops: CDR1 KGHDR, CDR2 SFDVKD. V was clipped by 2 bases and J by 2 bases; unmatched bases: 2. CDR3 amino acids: CATSDSGQTYEQYF. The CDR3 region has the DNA TGTGCCACCAGTGATTCGGGACAGACCTACGAGCAGTACTTC.